This T cell receptor (beta chain) was captured in a study of PD-1 blockade in classical Hodgkin lymphoma. All the patients suffered relapse after autologous stem cell transplantation, and brentuximab vedotin exposure differed. As to this clone: The antigen remains undetermined.

Whole-study findings and limits: CD4+ TCR diversity climbed significantly by C4D1, unlike CD8+ TCR diversity.

Only in-frame clones appear in the TCRdb table, and some are missing; sequencing was by immunoSEQ multiplex PCR. The sample includes 35,000 to 50,000 clones, 76% of them seen just once. The CDR3 is 14 amino acids. Unmatched junction bases numbered 3, after V lost 2 bases and J lost 3 bases. Germline V gene lookup returns CDR1 SGHTA and CDR2 FQGNSA. This chain links TRBV7-2 with TRBJ2-7; the match to TRBD2 covers 8 bases. This material consisted of peripheral blood mononuclear cells (PBMCs), taken at baseline. The clonotype was recovered from a human donor with classical Hodgkin lymphoma. The CDR3 DNA follows: TGTGCCAGCAGCTTAAAAGCGGGGGTCTACGAGCAGTACTTC. Amino acids: CASSLKAGVYEQYF.